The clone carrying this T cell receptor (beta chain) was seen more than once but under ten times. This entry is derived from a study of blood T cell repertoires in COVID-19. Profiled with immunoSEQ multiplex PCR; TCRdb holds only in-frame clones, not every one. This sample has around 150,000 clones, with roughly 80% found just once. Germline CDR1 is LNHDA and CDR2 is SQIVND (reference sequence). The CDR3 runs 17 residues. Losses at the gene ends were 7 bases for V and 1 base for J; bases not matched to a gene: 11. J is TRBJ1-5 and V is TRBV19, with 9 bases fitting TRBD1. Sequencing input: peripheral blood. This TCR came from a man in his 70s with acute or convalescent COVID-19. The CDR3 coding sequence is TGTGCCAGTACCGATCCCCTCGGGACAGGGAGCAATCAGCCCCAGCATTTT. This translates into CASTDPLGTGSNQPQHF.